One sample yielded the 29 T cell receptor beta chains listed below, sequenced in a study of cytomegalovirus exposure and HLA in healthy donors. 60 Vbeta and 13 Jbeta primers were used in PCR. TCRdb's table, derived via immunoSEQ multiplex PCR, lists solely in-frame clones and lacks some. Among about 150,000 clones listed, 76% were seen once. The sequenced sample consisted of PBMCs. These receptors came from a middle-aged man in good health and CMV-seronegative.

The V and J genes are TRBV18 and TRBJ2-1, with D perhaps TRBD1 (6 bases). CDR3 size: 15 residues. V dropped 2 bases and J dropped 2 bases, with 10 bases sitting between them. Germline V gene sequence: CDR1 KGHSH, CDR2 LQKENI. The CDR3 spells CASSPEQGPYNEQFF. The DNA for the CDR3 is TGTGCCAGCTCACCAGAACAGGGCCCCTACAATGAGCAGTTCTTC.

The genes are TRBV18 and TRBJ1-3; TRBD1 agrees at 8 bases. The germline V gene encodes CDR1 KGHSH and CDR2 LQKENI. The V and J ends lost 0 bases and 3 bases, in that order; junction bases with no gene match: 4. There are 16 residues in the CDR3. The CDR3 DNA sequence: TGTGCCAGCTCACCACCGATGACAGGGGTTGGAAACACCATATATTTT. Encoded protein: CASSPPMTGVGNTIYF.

The CDR3 coding sequence is TGTGCCATTCGGGGGGCGGGGGGGCCGGAGACCCAGTACTTC. This gives the protein CAIRGAGGPETQYF. The V and J genes are TRBV10-3 and TRBJ2-5, with 9 nucleotides matching TRBD2. V was pared by 9 bases and J by 5 bases, with 10 bases of the junction left unmatched. The CDR3 runs 14 residues. Germline CDR1 is ENHRY and CDR2 is SYGVKD.

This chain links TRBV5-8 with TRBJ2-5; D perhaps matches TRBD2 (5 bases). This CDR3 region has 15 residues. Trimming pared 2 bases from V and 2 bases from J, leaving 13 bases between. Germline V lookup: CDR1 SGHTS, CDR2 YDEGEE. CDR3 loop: CASSFGWRGQETQYF. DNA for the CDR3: TGTGCCAGCAGCTTTGGATGGCGAGGGCAAGAGACCCAGTACTTC.

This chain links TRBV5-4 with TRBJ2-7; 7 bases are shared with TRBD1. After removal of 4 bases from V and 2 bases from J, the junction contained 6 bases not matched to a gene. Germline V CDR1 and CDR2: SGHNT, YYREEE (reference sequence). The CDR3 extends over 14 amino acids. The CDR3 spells CASSPNRGPYEQYF. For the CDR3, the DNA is TGTGCCAGCAGCCCAAATAGGGGGCCCTACGAGCAGTACTTC.

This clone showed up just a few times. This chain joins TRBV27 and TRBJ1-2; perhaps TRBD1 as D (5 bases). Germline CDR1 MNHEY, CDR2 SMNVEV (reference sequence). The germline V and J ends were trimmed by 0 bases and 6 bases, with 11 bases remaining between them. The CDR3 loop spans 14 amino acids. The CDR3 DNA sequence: TGTGCCAGCAGTTTATCGGGGCAGGGTAATGGCTACACCTTC. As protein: CASSLSGQGNGYTF.

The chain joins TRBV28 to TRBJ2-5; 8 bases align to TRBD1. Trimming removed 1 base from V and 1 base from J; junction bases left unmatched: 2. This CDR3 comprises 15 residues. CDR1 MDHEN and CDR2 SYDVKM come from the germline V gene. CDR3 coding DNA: TGTGCCAGCAGTTTATACGGACAGGGCCAAGAGACCCAGTACTTC. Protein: CASSLYGQGQETQYF.

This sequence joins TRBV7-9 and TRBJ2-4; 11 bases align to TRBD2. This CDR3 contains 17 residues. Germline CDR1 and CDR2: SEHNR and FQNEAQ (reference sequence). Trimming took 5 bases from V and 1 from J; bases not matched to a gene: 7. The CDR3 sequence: CASSDLAGGGAKNIQYF. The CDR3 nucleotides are TGTGCCAGCAGCGATCTAGCGGGGGGTGGTGCCAAAAACATTCAGTACTTC.

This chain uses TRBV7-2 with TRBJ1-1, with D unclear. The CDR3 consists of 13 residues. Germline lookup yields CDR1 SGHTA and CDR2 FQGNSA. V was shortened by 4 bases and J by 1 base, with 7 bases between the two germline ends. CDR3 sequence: CASSSLWNTEAFF. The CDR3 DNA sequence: TGTGCCAGCAGCTCCCTCTGGAACACTGAAGCTTTCTTT.

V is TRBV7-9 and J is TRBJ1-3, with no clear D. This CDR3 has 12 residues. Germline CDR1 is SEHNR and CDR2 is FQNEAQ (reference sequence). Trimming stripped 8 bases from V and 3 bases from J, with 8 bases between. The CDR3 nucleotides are TGTGCCAGCTCCATCGGTGGAAACACCATATATTTT. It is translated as CASSIGGNTIYF.

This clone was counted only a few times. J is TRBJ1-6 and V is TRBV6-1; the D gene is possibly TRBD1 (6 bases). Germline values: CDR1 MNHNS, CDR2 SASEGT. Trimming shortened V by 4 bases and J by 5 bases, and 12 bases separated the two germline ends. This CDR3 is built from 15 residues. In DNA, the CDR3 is TGTGCCAGCAGTGGACTACGACAGGATAATTCACCCCTCCACTTT. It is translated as CASSGLRQDNSPLHF.

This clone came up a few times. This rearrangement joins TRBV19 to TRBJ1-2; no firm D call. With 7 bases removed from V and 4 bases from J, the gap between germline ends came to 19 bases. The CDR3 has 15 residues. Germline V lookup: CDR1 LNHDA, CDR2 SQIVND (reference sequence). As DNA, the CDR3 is TGTGCCAGTACTACCCTCGAGGGTATAAGCTATGGCTACACCTTC. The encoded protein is CASTTLEGISYGYTF.

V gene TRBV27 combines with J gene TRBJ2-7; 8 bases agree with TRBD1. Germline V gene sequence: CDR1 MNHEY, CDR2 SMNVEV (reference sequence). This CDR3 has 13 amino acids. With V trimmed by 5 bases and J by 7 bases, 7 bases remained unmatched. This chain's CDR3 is CASSPDRVGEQYF. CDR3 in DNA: TGTGCCAGCAGTCCGGACAGGGTGGGGGAGCAGTACTTC.

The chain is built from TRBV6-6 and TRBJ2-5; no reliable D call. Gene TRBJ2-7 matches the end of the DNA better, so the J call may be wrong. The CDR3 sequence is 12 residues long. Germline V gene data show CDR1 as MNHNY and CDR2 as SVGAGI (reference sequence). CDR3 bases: TGTGCCAGCAGTTACTCAATCTCCGAGCAGTACTTC. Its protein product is CASSYSISEQYF.

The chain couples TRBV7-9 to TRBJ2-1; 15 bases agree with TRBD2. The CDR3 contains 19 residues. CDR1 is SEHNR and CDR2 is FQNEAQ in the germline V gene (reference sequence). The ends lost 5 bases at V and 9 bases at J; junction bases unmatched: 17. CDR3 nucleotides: TGTGCCAGCAGCATGACTCCTGGTTGGACTAGCGGGAGGGGTAGTGAGCAGTTCTTC. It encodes CASSMTPGWTSGRGSEQFF. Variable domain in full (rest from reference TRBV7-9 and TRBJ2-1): DTGVSQNPRHKITKRGQNVTFRCDPISEHNRLYWYRQTLGQGPEFLTYFQNEAQLEKSRLLSDRFSAERPKGSFSTLEIQRTEQGDSAMYLCASSMTPGWTSGRGSEQFFGPGTRLTVL.

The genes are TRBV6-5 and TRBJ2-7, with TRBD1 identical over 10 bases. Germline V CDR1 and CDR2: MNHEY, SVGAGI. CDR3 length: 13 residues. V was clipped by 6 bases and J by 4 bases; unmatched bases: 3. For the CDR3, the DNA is TGTGCCAGCAGCCGGGACAGGGGTTACGAGCAGTACTTC. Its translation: CASSRDRGYEQYF.

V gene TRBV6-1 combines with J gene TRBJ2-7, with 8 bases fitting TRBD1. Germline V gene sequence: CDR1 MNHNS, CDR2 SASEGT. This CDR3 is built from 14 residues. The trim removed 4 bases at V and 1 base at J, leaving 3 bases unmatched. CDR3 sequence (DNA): TGTGCCAGCAGTGCCAGGGGGCAGTCCTACGAGCAGTACTTC. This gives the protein CASSARGQSYEQYF.

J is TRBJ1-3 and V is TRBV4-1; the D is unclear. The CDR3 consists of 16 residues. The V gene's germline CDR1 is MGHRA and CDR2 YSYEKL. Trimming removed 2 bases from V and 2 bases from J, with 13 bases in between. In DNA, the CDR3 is TGCGCCAGCAGCCAATTGGGAGTACAAACTGGAAACACCATATATTTT. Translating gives CASSQLGVQTGNTIYF.

Here the CDR3 reads CASSTSGQGRGEQYF. The CDR3 coding sequence is TGTGCCAGTAGTACGTCTGGACAGGGACGGGGCGAGCAGTACTTC. The chain links TRBV19 to TRBJ2-7; TRBD1 matches 8 bases. This CDR3 contains 15 residues. V was pared by 4 bases and J by 6 bases, with 11 bases of the junction left unmatched. Germline lookup yields CDR1 LNHDA and CDR2 SQIVND (reference sequence). The full variable domain, rest sourced from reference TRBV19 and TRBJ2-7, is DGGITQSPKYLFRKEGQNVTLSCEQNLNHDAMYWYRQDPGQGLRLIYYSQIVNDFQKGDIAEGYSVSREKKESFPLTVTSAQKNPTAFYLCASSTSGQGRGEQYFGPGTRLTVT.

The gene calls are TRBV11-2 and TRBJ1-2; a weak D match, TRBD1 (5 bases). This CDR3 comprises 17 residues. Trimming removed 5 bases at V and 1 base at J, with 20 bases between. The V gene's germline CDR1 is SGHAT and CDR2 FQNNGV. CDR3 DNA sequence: TGTGCCAGCAGCCCTCCCGCGGGAGGGGCAATTAACTATGGCTACACCTTC. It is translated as CASSPPAGGAINYGYTF.

The CDR3 spells CASSLEGTGLYEQYF. The DNA for the CDR3 is TGCGCCAGCAGCTTGGAAGGGACAGGGTTGTACGAGCAGTACTTC. The chain is built from TRBV5-1 and TRBJ2-7; 9 bases match TRBD1. This CDR3 region has 15 residues. Germline CDR1 and CDR2: SGHRS and YFSETQ. V lost 0 bases and J lost 4; bases outside the gene matches: 5.

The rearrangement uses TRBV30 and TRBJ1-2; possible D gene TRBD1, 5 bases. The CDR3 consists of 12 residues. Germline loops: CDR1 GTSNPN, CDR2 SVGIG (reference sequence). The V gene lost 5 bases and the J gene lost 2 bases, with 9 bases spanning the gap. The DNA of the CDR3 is TGTGCCTGGTCGGGGGGGAACTATGGCTACACCTTC. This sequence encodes CAWSGGNYGYTF.

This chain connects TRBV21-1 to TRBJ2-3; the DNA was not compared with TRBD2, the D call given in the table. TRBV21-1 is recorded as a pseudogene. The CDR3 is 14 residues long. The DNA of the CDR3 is TGTGCCAGCAGCAAGGGACTAAGCACAGATACGCAGTATTTT. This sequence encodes CASSKGLSTDTQYF.

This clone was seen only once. The CDR3 reads CASSLTYEQYF. CDR3 nucleotide sequence: TGTGCCAGCAGCTTAACCTACGAGCAGTACTTC. The chain carries TRBV11-2 and TRBJ2-5, with no clear D. The DNA end is a closer match to TRBJ2-7, so the J assignment may be wrong. The germline CDR1 and CDR2 sequences are SGHAT and FQNNGV. The CDR3 consists of 11 residues.

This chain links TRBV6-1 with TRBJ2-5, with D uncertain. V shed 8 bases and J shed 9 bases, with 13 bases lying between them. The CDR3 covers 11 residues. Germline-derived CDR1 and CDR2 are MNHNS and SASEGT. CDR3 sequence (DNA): TGTGCCAGCCGAATGGGCTGGGCCCAGTACTTC. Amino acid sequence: CASRMGWAQYF.

DNA of the CDR3: TGTGCCAGCAGTGTAAACAGGAACTACAATGAGCAGTTCTTC. Protein sequence: CASSVNRNYNEQFF. The genes are TRBV2 and TRBJ2-1; a possible D gene is TRBD1 (5 bases). The CDR3 has 14 residues. The V gene lost 4 bases and the J gene lost 3 bases, with 10 bases spanning the gap. Germline values: CDR1 SNHLY, CDR2 FYNNEI.

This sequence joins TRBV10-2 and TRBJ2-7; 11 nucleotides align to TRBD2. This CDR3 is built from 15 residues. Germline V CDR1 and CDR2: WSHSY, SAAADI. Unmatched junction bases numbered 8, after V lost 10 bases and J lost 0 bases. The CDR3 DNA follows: TGCGCCATCCCGGGACTAGCGGAGGGCTCCTACGAGCAGTACTTC. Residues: CAIPGLAEGSYEQYF.

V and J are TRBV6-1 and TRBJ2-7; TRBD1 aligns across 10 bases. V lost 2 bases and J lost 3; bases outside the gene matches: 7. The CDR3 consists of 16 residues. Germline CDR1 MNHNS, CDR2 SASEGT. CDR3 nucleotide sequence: TGTGCCAGCAGTGAAATAGTCCGGGACAGGGGCTACGAGCAGTACTTC. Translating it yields CASSEIVRDRGYEQYF.

The CDR3 region has the DNA TGTGCCACCAGCAGAGATCGTGGCTGGAACACTGAAGCTTTCTTT. Translated, it gives CATSRDRGWNTEAFF. The chain combines TRBV15 with TRBJ1-1; D not certain. CDR3 length: 15 amino acids. The germline gives CDR1 LNHNV, CDR2 YYDKDF (reference sequence). The V and J ends lost 0 bases and 1 base respectively, with 9 bases between them. The entire variable domain, with the rest obtained from reference TRBV15 and TRBJ1-1, is as follows: DAMVIQNPRYQVTQFGKPVTLSCSQTLNHNVMYWYQQKSSQAPKLLFHYYDKDFNNEADTPDNFQSRRPNTSFCFLDIRSPGLGDTAMYLCATSRDRGWNTEAFFGQGTRLTVV.